This TCR beta chain originates from a study of PD-L1 blockade in urothelial cancer. Study-level background: Earlier, patients had received 0 to 3 chemotherapy regimens.

Between the trimmed V and J ends, which lost 5 bases and 5 bases, there was a span of 14 bases. This CDR3 has 14 amino acids. In germline, CDR1 is SGHTA, CDR2 FQGTGA. Assay: immunoSEQ multiplex PCR; the TCRdb copy retains only in-frame clones and omits some. The table has roughly 43,000 clones, roughly 86% seen once. The sequences come from PBMCs, collected around atezolizumab (anti-PD-L1) treatment. This TCR was recovered from a man between 65 and 79 years old with urothelial cancer. This chain connects TRBV7-3 to TRBJ2-3, with D possibly matching TRBD2 (5 bases). For the CDR3, the DNA is TGTGCCAGCAGCCCCACGGGCCGGGGAGATACGCAGTATTTT. Encoded protein: CASSPTGRGDTQYF.